These 26 T cell receptor beta chains came from one sample sequenced in a study of human T cells and chemical hapten exposure. A single record per CDR3 protein comes from TCRdb applying MiXCR to the RACE reads. Among more than 250,000 distinct CDR3 sequences listed, approximately 8.6% were seen once. Noted time point: pre-sensitization, week 0. Treatment denoted: therapeutic diphenylcyclopropenone sensitization with weekly scalp DPC. This specimen was whole blood, taken in connection with sensitization to the hapten diphenylcyclopropenone (DPC). Every receptor here comes from a woman in her forties with alopecia areata. Some clones in this sample may be carry-over from other donors' samples.

This clonotype was counted a few times. This chain links TRBV30 with TRBJ1-2; weak D call: TRBD1 (5 bases). The CDR3 loop spans 12 amino acids. The V end lost 3 bases, the J end lost 5 bases, and 10 bases lay between the germline ends. Germline values: CDR1 GTSNPN, CDR2 SVGIG (reference sequence). CDR3 region: CAWSPDNYGYTF. CDR3 sequence (DNA): TGTGCCTGGAGCCCGGACAATTATGGCTACACCTTC. Together with reference TRBV30 and TRBJ1-2, the CDR3 gives the full variable domain: SQTIHQWPATLVQPVGSPLSLECTVEGTSNPNLYWYRQAAGRGLQLLFYSVGIGQISSEVPQNLSASRPQDRQFILSSKKLLLSDSGFYLCAWSPDNYGYTFGSGTRLTVV.

This clonotype was seen repeatedly, ten times or more. V usage is TRBV20-1 and J usage is TRBJ2-1; 14 positions match TRBD2. From germline, CDR1 is DFQATT and CDR2 SNEGSKA (reference sequence). V shed 8 bases and J 8 bases; nucleotides not matched to a gene: 5. This CDR3 has 13 amino acids. The chain's CDR3 is CSFGTSGRDEQFF. CDR3 DNA sequence: TGCAGTTTCGGGACTAGCGGGAGAGATGAGCAGTTCTTC.

In its sample, this clonotype was seen a few times. This chain links TRBV28 with TRBJ2-3, with 10 bases matching TRBD2. Looked up from germline, CDR1 is MDHEN and CDR2 is SYDVKM. The CDR3 runs to 15 residues. With V trimmed by 6 bases and J by 0 bases, 3 bases remained unmatched. CDR3 bases: TGTGCCAGCAGCGTGACTAGCGGGAGCACAGATACGCAGTATTTT. Amino acid sequence: CASSVTSGSTDTQYF.

This clonotype was counted between two and nine times. CDR3 sequence (DNA): TGTGCCAGCAGTGCGACTAGCGGGGTAGGGAGAGATACGCAGTATTTT. Translation: CASSATSGVGRDTQYF. The chain combines TRBV25-1 with TRBJ2-3, with TRBD2 matching over 11 bases. The CDR3 has 16 amino acids. Trimming at V came to 4 bases and at J to 5 bases, leaving 8 bases not matched to a gene. In germline, CDR1 is MGHDK, CDR2 SYGVNS.

This clonotype showed up just a few times. The chain uses TRBV10-3 and TRBJ2-7; D call uncertain. V was trimmed by 0 bases and J by 6 bases, leaving 9 bases between them. This CDR3 comprises 13 residues. CDR1 and CDR2 from the germline V gene are ENHRY and SYGVKD. CDR3 nucleotides: TGTGCCATCAGTGAGTCGCGAGTATCCGAGCAGTACTTC. This gives the protein CAISESRVSEQYF.

This clonotype was recorded a few times. The chain uses TRBV4-1 and TRBJ2-5, with 8 nucleotides matching TRBD2. Looked up from germline, CDR1 is MGHRA and CDR2 is YSYEKL. Germline trimming cut 4 bases from V and 2 bases from J; bases unmatched to any gene: 6. The CDR3 spans 15 residues. The CDR3 coding sequence is TGCGCCAGCAGCCCTCCTGGGACTAGACAAGAGACCCAGTACTTC. Its translation is CASSPPGTRQETQYF.

This clonotype was seen a few times. The rearrangement links TRBV29-1 to TRBJ2-5; 10 bases match TRBD2. In germline, CDR1 is SQVTM, CDR2 ANQGSEA. V was pared by 8 bases and J by 1 base, with 10 bases of the junction left unmatched. The CDR3 runs to 15 residues. The CDR3 loop reads CSTRKTSGPQETQYF. In DNA, the CDR3 is TGCAGCACCCGGAAGACTAGCGGGCCCCAAGAGACCCAGTACTTC.

The gene calls are TRBV7-9 and TRBJ2-1; 7 bases match TRBD2. Per germline, CDR1 SEHNR and CDR2 FQNEAQ (reference sequence). The CDR3 extends over 14 amino acids. After removal of 5 bases from V and 8 bases from J, the junction contained 9 bases not matched to a gene. The CDR3 here is CASSRDSTSDEQFF. The CDR3 DNA reads TGTGCCAGCAGCCGCGATAGTACTAGCGATGAGCAGTTCTTC.

This clonotype was counted between two and nine times. The chain employs TRBV12-3 or TRBV12-4 and TRBJ2-2; 9 positions match TRBD2. V was clipped by 8 bases and J by 6 bases; unmatched bases: 10. The CDR3 is made up of 15 amino acids. This chain's CDR3 is CASDLAGLVSGELFF. CDR3 nucleotides: TGTGCCAGCGACCTAGCGGGACTTGTCTCCGGGGAGCTGTTTTTT.

This clonotype was observed a few times. The V call is TRBV24-1, the J call TRBJ2-3; 9 bases align to TRBD1. V lost 2 bases and J lost 5; bases outside the gene matches: 7. Germline assignment: CDR1 KGHDR and CDR2 SFDVKD. This CDR3 has 16 residues. The CDR3, as DNA: TGTGCCACCAGTGATTGGGGGACAGGGCGAAGAGATACGCAGTATTTT. Translated: CATSDWGTGRRDTQYF.

This clonotype was counted only a few times. This chain connects TRBV4-1 to TRBJ2-2; 14 bases are shared with TRBD2. With V trimmed by 1 base and J by 4 bases, 5 bases remained unmatched. Germline loops: CDR1 MGHRA, CDR2 YSYEKL. This CDR3 has 18 amino acids. The CDR3 spells CASSQGLAGGISTGELFF. CDR3 bases: TGCGCCAGCAGCCAAGGACTAGCGGGAGGGATAAGCACCGGGGAGCTGTTTTTT.

The chain couples TRBV7-2 to TRBJ1-1, with D perhaps TRBD1 (5 bases). The V gene lost 5 bases and the J gene lost 7 bases, with 14 bases spanning the gap. There are 13 residues in the CDR3. CDR1 and CDR2 from the germline V gene are SGHTA and FQGNSA. In DNA form, the CDR3 reads TGTGCCAGCAGCCCCAGGGAGGCGAATGAAGCTTTCTTT. Residues: CASSPREANEAFF. Using reference TRBV7-2 and TRBJ1-1 for the parts outside the CDR3, the full variable domain is GAGVSQSPSNKVTEKGKDVELRCDPISGHTALYWYRQSLGQGLEFLIYFQGNSAPDKSGLPSDRFSAERTGGSVSTLTIQRTQQEDSAVYLCASSPREANEAFFGQGTRLTVV.

The J gene is TRBJ2-3, the V gene TRBV4-1; possible D gene TRBD2, 6 bases. The length of the CDR3 is 18 residues. Trimming pared 0 bases from V and 4 bases from J, leaving 20 bases between. CDR1 MGHRA and CDR2 YSYEKL come from the germline V gene. DNA for the CDR3: TGCGCCAGCAGCCAAGAAGAAGGGAGGTGGGGAAACGCAGATACGCAGTATTTT. This sequence encodes CASSQEEGRWGNADTQYF.

There are a few counts of this clonotype. This chain joins TRBV24-1 and TRBJ1-2; D is unclear. Trimming removed 1 base from V and 8 bases from J, with 4 bases in between. There are 11 residues in the CDR3. Germline CDR1 is KGHDR and CDR2 is SFDVKD. The CDR3 is CATSDFEGYTF. CDR3 nucleotides: TGTGCCACCAGTGATTTTGAAGGCTACACCTTC.

The chain carries TRBV18 and TRBJ2-7; 7 bases map to TRBD1. This CDR3 has 14 residues. Germline CDR1 and CDR2: KGHSH and LQKENI. After removal of 3 bases from V and 5 bases from J, the junction contained 7 bases not matched to a gene. The CDR3 DNA reads TGTGCCAGCTCACCGGTTGACAGGGTCCACGAGCAGTACTTC. Translation: CASSPVDRVHEQYF.

This rearrangement joins TRBV6-6 to TRBJ1-2; 8 bases align to TRBD1. Germline-derived CDR1 and CDR2 are MNHNY and SVGAGI (reference sequence). J gave up 9 bases and V 5 bases, and 14 bases lay outside the gene matches. The CDR3 is made up of 15 amino acids. The chain's CDR3 is CASSPSQATGESYTF. The CDR3, as DNA: TGTGCCAGCAGTCCATCCCAAGCGACAGGGGAAAGCTACACCTTC.

This clonotype was seen a handful of times. This chain uses TRBV29-1 with TRBJ1-1; tentative D call: TRBD1 (6 bases). Trimming removed 7 bases from V and 1 base from J, with 16 bases in between. CDR3 length equals 14 residues. Germline values: CDR1 SQVTM, CDR2 ANQGSEA. CDR3 DNA: TGCAGCGCCGCAAACGGACAGCAGAACACTGAAGCTTTCTTT. Translated: CSAANGQQNTEAFF.

This clonotype was detected a few times. The V and J genes are TRBV29-1 and TRBJ2-5; D gene ambiguous. The germline V gene has CDR1 SQVTM and CDR2 ANQGSEA. This CDR3 comprises 11 residues. Trimming removed 2 bases at V and 4 bases at J, with 5 bases between. The CDR3 bases are TGCAGCGTTGAATGGGTAGAGACCCAGTACTTC. Amino acids: CSVEWVETQYF.

The rearrangement uses TRBV20-1 and TRBJ2-5; 7 nucleotides agree with TRBD2. Losses at the gene ends were 3 bases for V and 2 bases for J; bases not matched to a gene: 9. CDR1 and CDR2 (germline): DFQATT, SNEGSKA (reference sequence). CDR3 length: 15 residues. The CDR3 reads CSASGLGSVQETQYF. The DNA of the CDR3 is TGCAGTGCTAGCGGACTAGGCTCTGTTCAAGAGACCCAGTACTTC.

The table lists this clonotype with many counts. The chain recombines TRBV6-2 or TRBV6-3 with TRBJ1-4; no reliable D call. From germline, CDR1 is MNHEY and CDR2 SVGEGT. The CDR3 length is 14 residues. V was pared by 5 bases and J by 6 bases, with 13 bases between. The DNA for the CDR3 is TGTGCCAGCAGTGCCCCGGCCGAAGATGAAAAACTGTTTTTT. The encoded protein is CASSAPAEDEKLFF.

The sample holds a few counts of this clonotype. This chain links TRBV20-1 with TRBJ1-5; 8 nucleotides align to TRBD1. Germline V gene data show CDR1 as DFQATT and CDR2 as SNEGSKA (reference sequence). V trimming: 6 bases; J trimming: 2 bases; junction bases outside the gene matches: 12. CDR3 length: 16 residues. CDR3 residues: CSAREGQDTGNQPQHF. CDR3 nucleotides: TGCAGTGCCAGGGAGGGACAGGATACGGGCAATCAGCCCCAGCATTTT.

This chain uses TRBV6-6 with TRBJ2-2; 9 bases agree with TRBD2. V was clipped by 2 bases and J by 7 bases; unmatched bases: 11. This CDR3 contains 17 residues. Germline V gene data show CDR1 as MNHNY and CDR2 as SVGAGI (reference sequence). Here the CDR3 reads CASSYKLVLAGNGELFF. CDR3 nucleotide sequence: TGTGCCAGCAGTTACAAGCTGGTGCTAGCGGGAAACGGGGAGCTGTTTTTT.

At least ten counts were recorded for this clonotype. The chain links TRBV2 to TRBJ2-1, with 8 bases matching TRBD1. Germline lookup yields CDR1 SNHLY and CDR2 FYNNEI. The V and J ends lost 8 bases and 4 bases, in that order; junction bases with no gene match: 4. The CDR3 is 13 amino acids. Here the CDR3 DNA reads TGTGCCAGCCTGCGGGACAGGTACAATGAGCAGTTCTTC. Amino acid sequence: CASLRDRYNEQFF.

This clonotype was seen a handful of times. The chain is built from TRBV10-3 and TRBJ1-2; D possibly corresponds to TRBD1 (5 bases). The CDR3 is 12 residues long. Germline CDR1 is ENHRY and CDR2 is SYGVKD. Trimming took 1 base from V and 7 from J, leaving 7 bases between them. DNA of the CDR3: TGTGCCATCAGTGAGTTTAGGGGTGGCTACACCTTC. Translated: CAISEFRGGYTF.

The chain couples TRBV5-4 to TRBJ1-4; weak D call: TRBD1 (5 bases). Trimming shortened V by 3 bases and J by 7 bases, and 19 bases separated the two germline ends. The CDR3 has 16 amino acids. Germline V lookup: CDR1 SGHNT, CDR2 YYREEE (reference sequence). Written as DNA, the CDR3 is TGTGCCAGCAGCTACGAGAACCAGCAACAGGCTGAAAAACTGTTTTTT. Translating it yields CASSYENQQQAEKLFF.

This clonotype was seen only a few times. The rearrangement joins TRBV9 to TRBJ2-1; possibly TRBD2 for D (6 bases). The CDR3 extends over 14 amino acids. Per germline, CDR1 SGDLS and CDR2 YYNGEE. The V end was cut by 4 bases, the J end by 4 bases, with 12 bases between. The DNA of the CDR3 is TGTGCCAGCAGCCCGCGGGACGGATACAATGAGCAGTTCTTC. Its translation is CASSPRDGYNEQFF.